Following are 28 T cell receptor beta chains from one sample sequenced in a study of molecular identifiers for immune sequencing clone quantification. TCRdb ran MiXCR on the PCR reads and lists one entry per CDR3 protein. Found here are about 68,000 distinct CDR3 sequences, 18% of them singletons; the top ten hold nearly 1.5%. The sequenced sample was naive CD8+ T cells from blood, with Jurkat cell RNA spiked in. The subset denotes: FACS-sorted CD8+CD4-CCR7+CD45RA+ naive T cells. These receptors all come from a human donor in good health. Some libraries in this study had Jurkat cell RNA spiked in.

This clonotype has a count of ten or more. The chain couples TRBV29-1 to TRBJ1-1; 9 bases are a match to TRBD1. The trim removed 8 bases at V and 7 bases at J, leaving 11 bases unmatched. Germline V gene data show CDR1 as SQVTM and CDR2 as ANQGSEA. CDR3 length: 13 amino acids. As DNA, the CDR3 is TGCAGCCTGGTGACAGGGGGTCGGGGTGAAGCTTTCTTT. It encodes CSLVTGGRGEAFF.

This clonotype was recorded at least ten times. J is TRBJ1-3 and V is TRBV10-3; D call uncertain. V was shortened by 5 bases and J by 1 base, with 12 bases between the two germline ends. The CDR3 has 15 residues. The V gene's germline CDR1 is ENHRY and CDR2 SYGVKD. CDR3 loop: CAISSYSGSGNTIYF. The CDR3 DNA reads as TGTGCCATCAGTTCTTACAGTGGATCTGGAAACACCATATATTTT.

This clonotype was recorded at least ten times. The chain couples TRBV19 to TRBJ2-5; a possible D gene is TRBD1 (6 bases). The CDR3 runs 14 residues. With 7 bases removed from V and 1 base from J, the gap between germline ends came to 13 bases. The germline gives CDR1 LNHDA, CDR2 SQIVND (reference sequence). This chain's CDR3 is CASKSSGAQETQYF. In nucleotides, the CDR3 is TGTGCCAGTAAATCCTCAGGGGCCCAAGAGACCCAGTACTTC.

This clonotype was counted ten times or more. The chain has TRBV24-1 and TRBJ1-1; the D is unclear. The germline V and J ends were trimmed by 8 bases and 7 bases, with 10 bases remaining between them. CDR3 length equals 11 residues. Germline V lookup: CDR1 KGHDR, CDR2 SFDVKD. Here the CDR3 DNA reads TGTGCCACCATGACTGACCGTGAAGCTTTCTTT. Translation gives CATMTDREAFF.

Worth noting for this clonotype: One base away lies a much larger clone, so this may be a sequencing read error. The chain uses TRBV20-1 and TRBJ2-7, with D tentatively TRBD1 or TRBD2 (5 bases each). Germline V gives CDR1 DFQATT, CDR2 SNEGSKA (reference sequence). This CDR3 is built from 16 residues. The CDR3: CGAREAGSVSLYEQYF. The CDR3 DNA reads TGCGGTGCTAGAGAGGCAGGGAGTGTTTCCCTCTACGAGCAGTACTTC.

At least ten counts were recorded for this clonotype. This chain joins TRBV28 and TRBJ1-1, with D maybe TRBD1 (6 bases). Germline loops: CDR1 MDHEN, CDR2 SYDVKM. The CDR3 totals 16 residues. With 2 bases removed from V and 0 bases from J, the gap between germline ends came to 13 bases. The CDR3 loop is CASSLGLGGMNTEAFF. DNA for the CDR3: TGTGCCAGCAGTTTAGGTTTAGGGGGAATGAACACTGAAGCTTTCTTT.

Remarks on this clonotype: A much larger clone differs from this one at a single base, so this may be a read error. V and J are TRBV4-2 and TRBJ2-5; maybe TRBD2 (6 bases). This CDR3 comprises 16 residues. The germline CDR1 and CDR2 sequences are LGHNA and YNFKEQ. As DNA, the CDR3 is TGTGCCAACAGCCAAGAGGAGGCCAACCGGGGGGAGACCCAGTACTTC. It is translated as CANSQEEANRGETQYF.

This clonotype has a handful of counts. The rearrangement uses TRBV27 and TRBJ2-1, with 9 nucleotides matching TRBD2. Germline values: CDR1 MNHEY, CDR2 SMNVEV (reference sequence). The junction had 9 bases not matched to a gene; V was cut back by 5 bases and J by 4 bases. The CDR3 is 16 residues long. CDR3 bases: TGTGCCAGCAGTCCCTCGACTAGCGGCCGTTACAATGAGCAGTTCTTC. Translating it yields CASSPSTSGRYNEQFF.

As to this clonotype: A clone one base away is much larger, so this may be a read error. The chain combines TRBV10-3 with TRBJ2-7; 7 bases map to TRBD1. The germline V gene has CDR1 ENHRY and CDR2 SYGVKD. This CDR3 has 15 residues. CDR3 sequence reads: CATSDLGTVAYEQHF. Here the CDR3 DNA reads TGTGCCACCAGTGACCTCGGGACAGTTGCCTACGAGCAGCACTTC.

This clonotype was seen ten or more times. This chain uses TRBV30 with TRBJ1-4, with D maybe TRBD1 (5 bases). CDR1 and CDR2 (germline): GTSNPN, SVGIG (reference sequence). V was trimmed by 0 bases and J by 6 bases, leaving 14 bases between them. The CDR3 length is 15 residues. DNA of the CDR3: TGTGCCTGGAGTGTTTGGCAGGGTCGGGATGAAAAACTGTTTTTT. Translation: CAWSVWQGRDEKLFF.

This clonotype appeared a few times. The chain is built from TRBV27 and TRBJ2-7; D is ambiguous. Trimming took off 2 bases at V and 3 bases at J, with 8 bases between the two ends. The CDR3 contains 13 residues. Germline assignment: CDR1 MNHEY and CDR2 SMNVEV (reference sequence). Written as DNA, the CDR3 is TGTGCCAGCAGTTTAGGACCAATCTACGAGCAGTACTTC. Protein sequence: CASSLGPIYEQYF.

The V gene is TRBV12-3 or TRBV12-4, the J gene TRBJ2-5; D is undetermined. Trimming cost V 1 base and J 10 bases, with 19 bases left between them. The CDR3 totals 15 residues. The CDR3 DNA is TGTGCCAGCAGTTTAGGATTGGAGACTCCGCTGAACCAGTACTTC. Encoded protein: CASSLGLETPLNQYF.

This clonotype has a count of ten or more. V gene TRBV7-6 combines with J gene TRBJ1-1; 8 bases are shared with TRBD1. J was trimmed by 3 bases and V by 5 bases; bases with no gene match: 5. Germline V gene lookup returns CDR1 SGHVS and CDR2 FNYEAQ. The CDR3 sequence is 14 residues long. The CDR3 spells CASSLRQGHTEAFF. The CDR3 nucleotides are TGTGCCAGCAGCCTGCGACAGGGGCACACTGAAGCTTTCTTT.

The chain links TRBV7-2 to TRBJ1-4, with D hard to call. This CDR3 spans 13 amino acids. Germline CDR1 and CDR2: SGHTA and FQGNSA. With 5 bases removed from V and 13 bases from J, the gap between germline ends came to 17 bases. Here the CDR3 reads CASSPPGRKGLFF. Written as DNA, the CDR3 is TGTGCCAGCAGCCCTCCCGGCCGAAAGGGACTGTTTTTT.

This clonotype occurred many times. The genes are TRBV3-1 and TRBJ2-3; TRBD2 agrees at 10 bases. This CDR3 comprises 16 residues. V dropped 4 bases and J dropped 2; count of bases not matched to a gene: 6. The V gene's germline CDR1 is LGHDT and CDR2 YNNKEL (reference sequence). CDR3 sequence (DNA): TGTGCCAGCAGCCCCCGGACTAGCGGATTCACAGATACGCAGTATTTT. Translated, it gives CASSPRTSGFTDTQYF.

This chain uses TRBV28 with TRBJ2-3; 13 bases agree with TRBD2. CDR1 and CDR2 from the germline V gene are MDHEN and SYDVKM. CDR3 length equals 17 residues. V was pared by 3 bases and J by 1 base, with 4 bases of the junction left unmatched. The DNA for the CDR3 is TGTGCCAGCAGTTTTCAAGGACTAGCGGGAGGCACAGATACGCAGTATTTT. Its protein product is CASSFQGLAGGTDTQYF. The full variable domain, with the rest looked up from reference TRBV28 and TRBJ2-3, is DVKVTQSSRYLVKRTGEKVFLECVQDMDHENMFWYRQDPGLGLRLIYFSYDVKMKEKGDIPEGYSVSREKKERFSLILESASTNQTSMYLCASSFQGLAGGTDTQYFGPGTRLTVL.

This clonotype was seen many times. This chain connects TRBV19 to TRBJ2-5; weak D call: TRBD2 (6 bases). V lost 6 bases and J lost 9, with 17 bases in between. Germline assignment: CDR1 LNHDA and CDR2 SQIVND (reference sequence). CDR3 length equals 13 residues. CDR3 loop: CASSPGGITAQYF. The CDR3 DNA reads TGTGCCAGTAGCCCCGGAGGGATAACGGCCCAGTACTTC.

Comment on this clonotype: A much larger clone lies a single base off, so this may be a read error. The V call is TRBV2, the J call TRBJ1-5; perhaps TRBD1 as D (5 bases). The germline CDR1 and CDR2 sequences are SNHLY and FYNNEI. The CDR3 extends over 12 amino acids. CDR3 residues: CASKTVNQPQRF. The CDR3, as DNA: TGTGCCAGCAAGACAGTCAATCAGCCCCAGCGTTTT.

This clonotype appeared many times. The chain carries TRBV24-1 and TRBJ2-1; 12 positions agree with TRBD2. The J segment lost 7 bases and the V segment lost 2 bases, leaving 5 bases of the junction unmatched. CDR1 KGHDR and CDR2 SFDVKD come from the germline V gene. The CDR3 is 16 amino acids. This chain's CDR3 is CATSDSGLAGLNEQFF. CDR3 bases: TGTGCCACCAGTGATTCAGGACTAGCGGGATTGAATGAGCAGTTCTTC.

In this sample, this clonotype turned up many times. The chain couples TRBV4-1 to TRBJ1-5; tentatively, D is TRBD1 (5 bases). The CDR3 consists of 15 residues. The V gene lost 0 bases and the J gene lost 1 base, with 7 bases spanning the gap. Germline V gene sequence: CDR1 MGHRA, CDR2 YSYEKL. The DNA for the CDR3 is TGCGCCAGCAGCCAAGACCGGGACAGCAATCAGCCCCAGCATTTT. It specifies CASSQDRDSNQPQHF.

This clonotype was recorded at least ten times. The J gene is TRBJ2-7, the V gene TRBV27; D is unresolved. Trimming took 5 bases from V and 6 from J, leaving 14 bases between them. Germline CDR1 MNHEY, CDR2 SMNVEV (reference sequence). This CDR3 contains 13 residues. Here the CDR3 reads CASSPLSYIEQYF. For the CDR3, the DNA is TGTGCCAGCAGTCCGCTATCCTATATCGAGCAGTACTTC.

In its sample, this clonotype was seen many times. V is TRBV20-1 and J is TRBJ2-1; 12 nucleotides align to TRBD2. The CDR3 is 16 residues long. CDR1 DFQATT and CDR2 SNEGSKA come from the germline V gene (reference sequence). Germline trimming cut 2 bases from V and 9 bases from J; bases unmatched to any gene: 11. CDR3 in DNA: TGCAGTGCTAGAAGGACTAGCGGGACCCCAATGGGTGAGCAGTTCTTC. It specifies CSARRTSGTPMGEQFF.

The rearrangement links TRBV11-2 to TRBJ2-2; 7 positions agree with TRBD2. Germline CDR1 is SGHAT and CDR2 is FQNNGV. The CDR3 is 16 amino acids. With V trimmed by 2 bases and J by 4 bases, 7 bases remained unmatched. CDR3 nucleotides: TGTGCCAGCAGCTTACCATCTAGCGGAATCACCGGGGAGCTGTTTTTT. This codes for CASSLPSSGITGELFF.

There are many counts of this clonotype. The chain couples TRBV13 to TRBJ1-1, with D perhaps matching TRBD1 (6 bases). The CDR3 is 15 residues long. V lost 5 bases to trimming and J lost 3 bases, with 16 bases between them. Germline loops: CDR1 PRHDT, CDR2 FYEKMQ (reference sequence). CDR3 nucleotide sequence: TGTGCCAGCAGCCCCTCAGGGGACGGTTACACTGAAGCTTTCTTT. As protein: CASSPSGDGYTEAFF.

As for this clonotype: A much larger clonotype is one base distant, so this may be a read error. This sequence joins TRBV3-1 and TRBJ2-1; maybe TRBD2 (7 bases). The V gene lost 1 base and the J gene lost 7 bases, with 14 bases spanning the gap. The CDR3 extends over 15 amino acids. Germline CDR1 and CDR2: LGHDT and YNNKEL (reference sequence). The CDR3 protein is CASSQGPAGTNEQFF. The CDR3, as DNA: TGTGCCAGCAGCCAAGGCCCAGCGGGGACAAATGAGCAGTTCTTC.

The chain links TRBV12-3 or TRBV12-4 to TRBJ1-2; D gene ambiguous. The CDR3 is 14 residues long. With 3 bases removed from V and 4 bases from J, the gap between germline ends came to 12 bases. The DNA for the CDR3 is TGTGCCAGCAGTTTTCTGATTGACCCCTATGGCTACACCTTC. Translation gives CASSFLIDPYGYTF.

This clonotype appeared many times. The chain joins TRBV6-2 or TRBV6-3 to TRBJ1-6; D is perhaps TRBD1 (6 bases). V shed 2 bases and J shed 7 bases, with 9 bases lying between them. CDR1 and CDR2 from the germline V gene are MNHEY and SVGEGT. This CDR3 comprises 14 residues. CDR3 amino acids: CASSYMGANSPLHF. The DNA of the CDR3 is TGTGCCAGCAGTTACATGGGGGCCAATTCACCCCTCCACTTT.

This clonotype appeared a single time. A read error is possible here, since a much larger clone lies one base away. CDR3 DNA: TGTGCCAGCAGCCAAGATCCTAGCGGGGGTCTGGGGGAGCAGTACTTC. This sequence encodes CASSQDPSGGLGEQYF. The chain uses TRBV4-2 and TRBJ2-7; 10 bases align to TRBD2. The germline V gene encodes CDR1 LGHNA and CDR2 YNFKEQ. There are 16 residues in the CDR3. Trimming cost V 0 bases and J 7 bases; bases outside gene matches: 9.